In this sample, the clone carrying this T cell receptor (beta chain) turned up a few times. Its antigen is unknown. The data are from a study of T-cell memory formation after mild COVID-19. Findings of the study overall: The CD4+ clones that contracted clustered mainly within CM and EM, and the CD8+ clones concentrated in EMRA. Proof of SARS-CoV-2 specificity was absent for the second-wave clones that crested on day 37.

Germline V gene sequence: CDR1 SQVTM, CDR2 ANQGSEA. V lost 6 bases to trimming and J lost 3 bases, with 15 bases between them. CDR3 length: 13 residues. 5'RACE primed at constant segments yielded TCR alpha and TCR beta cDNA libraries bearing sample barcodes and UMIs. TCRdb re-analysed the 5' RACE reads in MiXCR, keeping a single row per CDR3 protein. The sample shows around 410,000 distinct CDR3 sequences, more than 20% of them seen only once. The TCR was taken from an adult woman who had mild COVID-19 (a few samples of this study predate the infection). Cell type and time point are not known. Sequencing was done on a sample of PBMCs or a T cell subset sorted from them (not recorded which). The rearrangement uses TRBV29-1 and TRBJ2-7; tentative D call: TRBD1 (6 bases). CDR3 loop: CSVLGDTSYEQYF. CDR3 sequence (DNA): TGCAGCGTCCTTGGGGACACGAGCTACGAGCAGTACTTC.